The 26 T cell receptor beta chains reported below all come from one sample, sequenced in a study of T cell repertoires in cytomegalovirus infection. TCRdb itself ran the reads through MiXCR, one entry per CDR3 protein. The table has 150,000 to 200,000 distinct CDR3 sequences, 25% to 30% seen once. The source material was PBMCs. These receptors all come from a human donor in good health (CMV status not recorded). Some clones in this sample may be carry-over from other donors' samples.

This clonotype was picked up a small number of times. The rearrangement uses TRBV6-5 and TRBJ1-2, with D unresolved. Trimming shortened V by 2 bases and J by 3 bases, and 25 bases separated the two germline ends. Germline lookup yields CDR1 MNHEY and CDR2 SVGAGI. The CDR3 totals 19 residues. CDR3 in DNA: TGTGCCAGCAGTTACCTTAAATCGGGCCCTGAAGGAGTGGACTATGGCTACACCTTC. This encodes CASSYLKSGPEGVDYGYTF.

The chain carries TRBV19 and TRBJ1-1; 7 bases are a match to TRBD1. V lost 4 bases and J lost 5; bases outside the gene matches: 13. This CDR3 is built from 16 residues. Germline assignment: CDR1 LNHDA and CDR2 SQIVND (reference sequence). The CDR3 sequence is CASSTPTGLGGTEAFF. CDR3 nucleotide sequence: TGTGCCAGTAGTACACCGACAGGGTTGGGTGGGACTGAAGCTTTCTTT.

About this clonotype: This may be a read error: a much more frequent sequence differs by one nucleotide. The V gene is TRBV7-2, the J gene TRBJ2-7; perhaps TRBD1 as D (6 bases). The CDR3 length is 13 residues. The germline gives CDR1 SGHTA, CDR2 FQGNSA. Here the CDR3 DNA reads TGTGCCAGCCGCTTGCCAACAGGGTACGAGCAGTACTTC. Translating gives CASRLPTGYEQYF.

This clonotype was counted only a few times. The chain has TRBV7-2 and TRBJ2-7, with D possibly matching TRBD2 (5 bases). V shed 0 bases and J shed 6 bases, with 12 bases lying between them. Germline CDR1 and CDR2: SGHTA and FQGNSA. There are 14 residues in the CDR3. CDR3 in DNA: TGTGCCAGCAGCTTAGCCGGGGTCGGGGTCGAGCAGTACTTC. Its translation is CASSLAGVGVEQYF.

This clonotype came up a few times. This chain connects TRBV5-6 to TRBJ1-1; perhaps TRBD1 as D (6 bases). This CDR3 has 15 amino acids. V shed 4 bases and J shed 1 base, with 14 bases lying between them. Germline assignment: CDR1 SGHDT and CDR2 YYEEEE. This chain's CDR3 is CASSPEAGANTEAFF. In nucleotides, the CDR3 is TGTGCCAGCAGCCCCGAAGCGGGGGCGAACACTGAAGCTTTCTTT.

The chain has TRBV20-1 and TRBJ2-1; the D gene is possibly TRBD2 (6 bases). The CDR3 spans 15 residues. Per the germline V gene, CDR1 is DFQATT and CDR2 is SNEGSKA (reference sequence). V was shortened by 6 bases and J by 8 bases, with 23 bases between the two germline ends. CDR3 DNA sequence: TGCAGTGCGCGGGGCGCAGACGTTAAGCGGGATGAGCAGTTCTTC. It codes for CSARGADVKRDEQFF.

This clonotype was seen ten or more times. The V call is TRBV7-9, the J call TRBJ2-3; either TRBD1 or TRBD2 may supply D (6 bases each). Trimming removed 3 bases at V and 6 bases at J, with 16 bases between. The CDR3 has 15 residues. Germline values: CDR1 SEHNR, CDR2 FQNEAQ (reference sequence). CDR3 in DNA: TGTGCCAGCAGCTTTGATGTTGGGGGGCCGGATACGCAGTATTTT. It is translated as CASSFDVGGPDTQYF.

The chain joins TRBV30 to TRBJ1-1; no clear D. This CDR3 region has 13 residues. CDR1 and CDR2 from the germline V gene are GTSNPN and SVGIG (reference sequence). V lost 2 bases, J lost 2 bases, and 9 bases lay in between. DNA of the CDR3: TGTGCCTGGAGTAGAGCATACAACACTGAAGCTTTCTTT. This sequence encodes CAWSRAYNTEAFF.

V and J are TRBV20-1 and TRBJ1-6; D remains unclear. V dropped 3 bases and J dropped 6 bases, with 6 bases sitting between them. The CDR3 consists of 12 residues. Germline V gives CDR1 DFQATT, CDR2 SNEGSKA (reference sequence). The CDR3 sequence: CSASFPNSPLHF. CDR3 DNA sequence: TGCAGTGCTAGTTTTCCTAATTCACCCCTCCACTTT.

This chain links TRBV19 with TRBJ1-6; TRBD1 is a possible D gene (5 bases). V was shortened by 2 bases and J by 5 bases, with 16 bases between the two germline ends. Germline CDR1 reads LNHDA; CDR2 reads SQIVND (reference sequence). The CDR3 runs to 17 residues. Written as DNA, the CDR3 is TGTGCCAGTAGTATAAGCGCAGGGCCGGTTGATAATTCACCCCTCCACTTT. Encoded protein: CASSISAGPVDNSPLHF.

The rearrangement links TRBV6-1 to TRBJ2-1; no clear D. The germline CDR1 and CDR2 sequences are MNHNS and SASEGT. Trimming shortened V by 7 bases and J by 5 bases, and 9 bases separated the two germline ends. The CDR3 runs to 12 residues. The CDR3, as DNA: TGTGCCAGCAAGCAGGTGAACAATGAGCAGTTCTTC. This gives the protein CASKQVNNEQFF.

The chain uses TRBV25-1 and TRBJ1-2; D uncertain. V shed 3 bases and J shed 3 bases, with 8 bases lying between them. The CDR3 has 13 residues. The germline gives CDR1 MGHDK, CDR2 SYGVNS. The CDR3 region is CASSDWSDYGYTF. CDR3 DNA: TGTGCCAGCAGTGATTGGTCAGACTATGGCTACACCTTC.

This clonotype was found a few times. V usage is TRBV19 and J usage is TRBJ2-1; 9 nucleotides agree with TRBD1. V was clipped by 6 bases and J by 7 bases; unmatched bases: 10. This CDR3 spans 15 amino acids. Germline V lookup: CDR1 LNHDA, CDR2 SQIVND (reference sequence). The chain's CDR3 is CASRSPGQGDNEQFF. The CDR3 nucleotides read TGTGCCAGTAGATCTCCGGGACAGGGTGATAATGAGCAGTTCTTC. The full variable domain, rest sourced from reference TRBV19 and TRBJ2-1, is DGGITQSPKYLFRKEGQNVTLSCEQNLNHDAMYWYRQDPGQGLRLIYYSQIVNDFQKGDIAEGYSVSREKKESFPLTVTSAQKNPTAFYLCASRSPGQGDNEQFFGPGTRLTVL.

The chain uses TRBV9 and TRBJ2-3; D is possibly TRBD2 (6 bases). CDR3 length equals 16 residues. Germline CDR1 SGDLS, CDR2 YYNGEE. The ends were cut back, 0 bases at V and 1 base at J, with 12 bases in the middle. The CDR3 here is CASSVARGGGTDTQYF. The CDR3 DNA reads as TGTGCCAGCAGCGTAGCGAGGGGCGGGGGCACAGATACGCAGTATTTT.

The chain carries TRBV7-9 and TRBJ1-1; D uncertain. The CDR3 consists of 15 residues. Germline CDR1 is SEHNR and CDR2 is FQNEAQ (reference sequence). V gave up 4 bases and J gave up 7 bases, with 19 bases separating them. The CDR3 DNA follows: TGTGCCAGCAGCTCTATAAGCCGGACGGACCGTGAAGCTTTCTTT. This sequence encodes CASSSISRTDREAFF.

This chain's CDR3 is CASSLTGGAGYGYTF. Here the CDR3 DNA reads TGTGCCAGCAGCCTCACAGGGGGCGCGGGCTATGGCTACACCTTC. The V call is TRBV5-5, the J call TRBJ1-2; 9 bases agree with TRBD1. Germline V gene lookup returns CDR1 SGHKS and CDR2 YYEKEE (reference sequence). J lost 4 bases, V lost 4 bases, and 8 bases had no gene match. The CDR3 is 15 residues long.

In its sample, this clonotype was seen a few times. This chain joins TRBV6-5 and TRBJ1-2, with D perhaps matching TRBD1 (6 bases). V lost 7 bases, J lost 4 bases, and 19 bases lay in between. The CDR3 is 15 amino acids. Germline loops: CDR1 MNHEY, CDR2 SVGAGI. DNA for the CDR3: TGTGCCAGCATAGAACGGGCAGGGGTCGCCTATGGCTACACCTTC. Translating it yields CASIERAGVAYGYTF.

The V and J genes are TRBV6-1 and TRBJ1-2; D possibly corresponds to TRBD1 (5 bases). Germline-derived CDR1 and CDR2 are MNHNS and SASEGT. The CDR3 sequence is 16 residues long. Trimming left V 5 bases short and J 3 bases short, with 19 bases between. The chain's CDR3 is CASSTLRGRGDYGYTF. CDR3 nucleotides: TGTGCCAGCAGTACCCTGAGGGGAAGGGGCGACTATGGCTACACCTTC.

This chain joins TRBV4-2 and TRBJ1-5, with D tentatively TRBD1 (5 bases). The CDR3 is made up of 15 amino acids. Germline values: CDR1 LGHNA, CDR2 YNFKEQ. Trimming took off 8 bases at V and 2 bases at J, with 16 bases between the two ends. The CDR3 DNA follows: TGTGCCAGCTCGACCGATGGGACTCGCAATCAGCCCCAGCATTTT. Its protein product is CASSTDGTRNQPQHF.

This chain connects TRBV12-5 to TRBJ2-1; 10 bases align to TRBD2. This CDR3 has 15 amino acids. The V segment lost 5 bases and the J segment 4 bases; nucleotides outside the gene matches: 5. Germline CDR1 reads LGHNT; CDR2 reads FRNRAP. The CDR3 DNA follows: TGTGCTAGTGGTCCTAGCGGGGGTAGATACAATGAGCAGTTCTTC. It codes for CASGPSGGRYNEQFF. Supplemented by reference TRBV12-5 and TRBJ2-1, the full variable domain reads DARVTQTPRHKVTEMGQEVTMRCQPILGHNTVFWYRQTMMQGLELLAYFRNRAPLDDSGMPKDRFSAEMPDATLATLKIQPSEPRDSAVYFCASGPSGGRYNEQFFGPGTRLTVL.

The chain links TRBV29-1 to TRBJ1-1; D is unresolved. The CDR3 runs 15 residues. V was clipped by 4 bases and J by 1 base, with 16 bases between them. CDR1 is SQVTM and CDR2 is ANQGSEA in the germline V gene. The DNA for the CDR3 is TGCAGCGTTGCTCAAGTCAGGCTACCGAACACTGAAGCTTTCTTT. Translating gives CSVAQVRLPNTEAFF.

This clonotype occurred a few times. The chain recombines TRBV20-1 with TRBJ2-1; D may be TRBD2 (6 bases). V was cut by 1 base and J by 7 bases, with 14 bases left in between. This CDR3 has 14 amino acids. From germline, CDR1 is DFQATT and CDR2 SNEGSKA (reference sequence). The CDR3, as DNA: TGCAGTGCTAGAGGAGTTAGCGGAAGGAATGAGCAGTTCTTC. Encoded protein: CSARGVSGRNEQFF.

In its sample, this clonotype was seen a few times. The CDR3 loop is CASSSGTGGWTEAFF. CDR3 DNA sequence: TGTGCCAGCAGTTCCGGGACAGGGGGCTGGACTGAAGCTTTCTTT. The V call is TRBV12-3 or TRBV12-4, the J call TRBJ1-1; 12 nucleotides line up with TRBD1. The CDR3 has 15 amino acids. V lost 4 bases and J lost 5; bases outside the gene matches: 5.

CDR3 residues: CASLDRLISYEQYF. CDR3 nucleotide sequence: TGTGCCAGCCTAGACCGGCTGATCTCCTACGAGCAGTACTTC. The rearrangement links TRBV2 to TRBJ2-7; D is unresolved. Trimming pared 8 bases from V and 0 bases from J, leaving 14 bases between. CDR3 length: 14 amino acids. Germline values: CDR1 SNHLY, CDR2 FYNNEI.

This clonotype showed up just once. Here the CDR3 DNA reads TGCAGCGTTGTAGATGGGACCCAGTACTTC. It codes for CSVVDGTQYF. V gene TRBV29-1 combines with J gene TRBJ2-5; D is unclear. The CDR3 is 10 amino acids. V lost 4 bases and J 7 bases, leaving 7 bases between the germline ends. The germline V gene encodes CDR1 SQVTM and CDR2 ANQGSEA. The full variable domain, with the rest looked up from reference TRBV29-1 and TRBJ2-5, is SAVISQKPSRDICQRGTSLTIQCQVDSQVTMMFWYRQQPGQSLTLIATANQGSEATYESGFVIDKFPISRPNLTFSTLTVSNMSPEDSSIYLCSVVDGTQYFGPGTRLLVL.

This clonotype has more than one count but fewer than ten. Here the CDR3 reads CASSLEGRYGYTF. The CDR3 region has the DNA TGTGCCAGCAGCTTAGAGGGACGCTATGGCTACACCTTC. The gene calls are TRBV7-8 and TRBJ1-2, with D perhaps matching TRBD1 (5 bases). The germline CDR1 and CDR2 sequences are SGHVS and FQNEAQ. V was cut by 1 base and J by 4 bases, with 7 bases left in between. This CDR3 region has 13 residues.